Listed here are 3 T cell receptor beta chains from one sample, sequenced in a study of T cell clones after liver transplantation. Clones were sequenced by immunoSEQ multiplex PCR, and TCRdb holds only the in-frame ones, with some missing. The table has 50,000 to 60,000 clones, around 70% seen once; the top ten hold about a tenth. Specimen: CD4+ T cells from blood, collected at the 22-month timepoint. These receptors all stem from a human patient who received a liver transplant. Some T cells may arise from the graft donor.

The CDR3 spells CASSPVQIGGYEQYF. The CDR3 DNA reads as TGTGCCAGCAGCCCAGTGCAGATTGGGGGGTACGAGCAGTACTTC. V and J are TRBV7-2 and TRBJ2-7; possibly TRBD2 for D (6 bases). The germline gives CDR1 SGHTA, CDR2 FQGNSA. Trimming left V 5 bases short and J 4 bases short, with 18 bases between. This CDR3 comprises 15 residues.

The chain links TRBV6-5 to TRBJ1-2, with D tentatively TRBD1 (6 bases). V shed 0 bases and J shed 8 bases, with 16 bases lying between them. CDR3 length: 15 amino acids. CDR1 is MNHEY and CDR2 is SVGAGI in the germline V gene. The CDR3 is CASSYSKNRGQGYTF. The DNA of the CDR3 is TGTGCCAGCAGTTACTCGAAAAACCGGGGGCAGGGCTACACCTTC.

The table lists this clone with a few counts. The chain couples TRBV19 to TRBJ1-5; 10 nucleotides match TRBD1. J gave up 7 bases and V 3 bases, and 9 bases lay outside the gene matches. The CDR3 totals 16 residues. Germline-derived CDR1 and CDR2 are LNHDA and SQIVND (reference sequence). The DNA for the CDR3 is TGTGCCAGTAGTATGGGGACAGGGGACGTACGGCAGCCCCAGCATTTT. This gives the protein CASSMGTGDVRQPQHF.